This T cell receptor (beta chain) comes out of a study of cytomegalovirus exposure and HLA in healthy donors. The CDR3 loop spans 15 amino acids. J lost 2 bases, V lost 3 bases, and 2 bases had no gene match. Per the germline V gene, CDR1 is MGHRA and CDR2 is YSYEKL. Data came from immunoSEQ multiplex PCR; TCRdb stores just in-frame clones and leaves some out. The table shows some 290,000 clones, with 88% occurring only once. The chain links TRBV4-1 to TRBJ1-3; 9 bases are a match to TRBD1. The sample consisted of PBMCs. The sequence was collected from a man aged 25-40 years in good health and CMV-seronegative. CDR3 sequence: CASSHHRGPGNTIYF. The CDR3 DNA is TGCGCCAGCAGCCATCACAGGGGGCCTGGAAACACCATATATTTT.